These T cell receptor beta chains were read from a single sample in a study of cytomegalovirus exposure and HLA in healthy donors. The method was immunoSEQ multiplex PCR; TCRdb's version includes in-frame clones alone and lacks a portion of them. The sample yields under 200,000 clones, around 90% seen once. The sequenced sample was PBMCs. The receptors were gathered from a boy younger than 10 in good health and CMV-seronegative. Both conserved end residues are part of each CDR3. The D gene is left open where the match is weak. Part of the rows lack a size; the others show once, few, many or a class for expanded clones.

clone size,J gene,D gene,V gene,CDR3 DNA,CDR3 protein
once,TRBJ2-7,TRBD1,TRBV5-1,TGCGCCAGCAGCGTCCCGACAGGGGCCTACGAGCAGTACTTC,CASSVPTGAYEQYF
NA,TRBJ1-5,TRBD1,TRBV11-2,TGTGCCAGCAGCTTAAATCACAGGGGGGACCAGCCCCAGCATTTT,CASSLNHRGDQPQHF
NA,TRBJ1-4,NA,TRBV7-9,TGTTCCAGCAGCTTCGGTGCAACTAATGAAAAACTGTTTTTT,CSSSFGATNEKLFF
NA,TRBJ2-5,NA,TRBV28,TGTGCCAGCACTGCACATTTCGGGGGGCTGTATGAGACCCAGTACTTC,CASTAHFGGLYETQYF
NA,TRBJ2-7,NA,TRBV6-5,TGTGCCAGCAGTGCCCGGGAGTCCTACGAGCAGTACTTC,CASSARESYEQYF
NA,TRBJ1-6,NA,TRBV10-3,TGTGCCATCAGTGAGTCGAATGGAGGGGCGCGGGGCAATTCACCCCTCCACTTT,CAISESNGGARGNSPLHF
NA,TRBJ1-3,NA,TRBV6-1,TGTGCCAGCAGTTTAACGACAGCGGGAAACACCATATATTTT,CASSLTTAGNTIYF
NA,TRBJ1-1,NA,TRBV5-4,TGTGCCAGCAGCTTGGTTGGGAGCACTGAAGCTTTCTTT,CASSLVGSTEAFF
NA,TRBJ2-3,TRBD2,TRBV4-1,TGCGCCAGCAGCCGGGGAGGGATAGATACGCAGTATTTT,CASSRGGIDTQYF
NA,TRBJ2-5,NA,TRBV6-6,TGTGCCAGCACCGGTAGGAGGGGTGAAGAGACCCAGTACTTC,CASTGRRGEETQYF
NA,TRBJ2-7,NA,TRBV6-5,TGTGCCAGCAGTTGGGAACAGCGGACCGACGAGCAGTACTTC,CASSWEQRTDEQYF
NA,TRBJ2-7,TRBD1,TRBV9,TGTGCCAGCAGCGTAGACACAGGGGGCTCCTACGAGCAGTACTTC,CASSVDTGGSYEQYF
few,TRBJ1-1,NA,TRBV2,TGTGCCAGTAAGACAAACACTGAAGCTTTCTTT,CASKTNTEAFF